This T cell receptor (beta chain) was sequenced during a study of molecular identifiers for immune sequencing clone quantification. Study outcomes and limitations: Researchers reportedly could pick up spiked Jurkat TCR RNA from one cell mixed into approximately 1 million naive cells. Clones above 20 RNA copies contained over 97% of effector molecules and under 1% of naive molecules.

CD8+CD4-CCR7+CD45RA+ sorting gave the naive CD8 T cells. This clonotype was seen only a few times. Its antigen is currently unknown. The CDR3 extends over 14 amino acids. With V trimmed by 4 bases and J by 5 bases, 7 bases remained unmatched. In germline, CDR1 is SGDLS, CDR2 YYNGEE. Using its own MiXCR run on the PCR reads, TCRdb lists one record per CDR3 protein. The top ten clones hold less than 10% of a sample with about 97,000 distinct CDR3 sequences, 30% to 45% of them seen once. The sequence was collected from a human donor in good health. Some libraries in this study had Jurkat cell RNA spiked in. The chain links TRBV9 to TRBJ2-7, with TRBD1 matching over 9 bases. Sequenced input: naive CD8+ T cells from blood, with Jurkat cell RNA spiked in. Subset described: FACS-sorted CD8+CD4-CCR7+CD45RA+ naive T cells. The CDR3 coding sequence is TGTGCCAGCAGCAGCCGGGACAGGGACCACGAGCAGTACTTC. As protein: CASSSRDRDHEQYF.